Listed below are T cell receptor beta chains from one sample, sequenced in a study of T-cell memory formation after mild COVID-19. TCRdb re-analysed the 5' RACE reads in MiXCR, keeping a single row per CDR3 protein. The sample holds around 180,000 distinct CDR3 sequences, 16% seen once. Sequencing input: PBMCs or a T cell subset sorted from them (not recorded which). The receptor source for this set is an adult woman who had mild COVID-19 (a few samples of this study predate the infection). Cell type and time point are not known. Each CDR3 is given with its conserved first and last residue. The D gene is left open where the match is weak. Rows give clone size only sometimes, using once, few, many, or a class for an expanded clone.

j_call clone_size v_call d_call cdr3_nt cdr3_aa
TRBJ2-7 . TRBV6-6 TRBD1 TGTGCCAGCAGTTACCCGGTCGGGACAGGGGGCTACGAGCAGTACTTC CASSYPVGTGGYEQYF
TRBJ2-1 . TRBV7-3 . TGTGCCAGCAGCTCCAGTTTAAGCTCCTACAATGAGCAGTTCTTC CASSSSLSSYNEQFF
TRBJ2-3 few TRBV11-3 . TGTGCCAGCAGCTTAGATCAACATACGCAGTATTTT CASSLDQHTQYF
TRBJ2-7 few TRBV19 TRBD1 TGTGCCAGTAAGGGGACAGGGGGCTCCGAGCAGTACTTC CASKGTGGSEQYF
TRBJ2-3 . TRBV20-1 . TGCAGTGCTAGCTCGGGATCCACAGATACGCAGTATTTT CSASSGSTDTQYF
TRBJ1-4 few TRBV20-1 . TGCAGTGCTAGCCAGTCTGCAACTAATGAAAAACTGTTTTTT CSASQSATNEKLFF
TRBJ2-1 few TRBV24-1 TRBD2 TGTGCCACCAGTGATAGGGACTATTTGTTCTTC CATSDRDYLFF
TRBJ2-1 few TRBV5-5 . TGTGCCAGCGGAGGGGCTAATGAGCAGTTCTTC CASGGANEQFF
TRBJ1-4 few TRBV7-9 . TGTGCCAGCAGCCCTGGCGGCGGGCTGCATGAAAAACTGTTTTTT CASSPGGGLHEKLFF
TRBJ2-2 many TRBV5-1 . TGCGCCAGCAGCTTGGAGGCAGAACACACCGGGGAGCTGTTTTTT CASSLEAEHTGELFF
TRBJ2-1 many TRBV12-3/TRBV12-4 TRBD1 TGTGCCAGCAGTTTAGGTCAGGGGGTGGATGAGCAGTTCTTC CASSLGQGVDEQFF
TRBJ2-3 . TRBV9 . TGTGCCAGCAGCGTAGAGGCCGTAGATACGCAGTATTTT CASSVEAVDTQYF
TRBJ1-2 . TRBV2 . TGTGCCAGCAGAGAGGGCTTCTATGGCTACACCTTC CASREGFYGYTF
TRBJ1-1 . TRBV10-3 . TGTGCCATCAGTGAGCTGGGGGGCGAGAACACTGAAGCTTTCTTT CAISELGGENTEAFF
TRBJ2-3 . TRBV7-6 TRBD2 TGTGCCAGCAGACGGACTAGCGGTGATACGCAGTATTTT CASRRTSGDTQYF
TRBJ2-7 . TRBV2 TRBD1 TGTGCCAGCGAACAGGGGCGAGACTACGAGCAGTACTTC CASEQGRDYEQYF
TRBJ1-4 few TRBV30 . TGTGCCTGCTTTACAGGGTATAATGAAAAACTGTTTTTT CACFTGYNEKLFF
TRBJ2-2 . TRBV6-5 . TGTGCCAGCAGTTATATAGGGGCGGCGAACACCGGGGAGCTGTTTTTT CASSYIGAANTGELFF
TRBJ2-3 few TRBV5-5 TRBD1 TGTGCCAGCAGCTTCCGGACAGGTAGCACAGATACGCAGTATTTT CASSFRTGSTDTQYF
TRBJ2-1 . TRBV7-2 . TGTGCCAGCAGCTCGGGGCGTTTAAACAATGAGCAGTTCTTC CASSSGRLNNEQFF
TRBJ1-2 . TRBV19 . TGTGCCAGTAGTGTCCCGGGAAAGTATGGCTACACCTTC CASSVPGKYGYTF
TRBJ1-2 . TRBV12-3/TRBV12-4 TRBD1 TGTGCCAGCAGTTTCTCCCGAAGCTCCGTCGTAGGGACAGGGGGTCTGGAAAGCTACACCTTC CASSFSRSSVVGTGGLESYTF
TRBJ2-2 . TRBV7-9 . TGTGCCAGCGCCAACCCAGGGGACGGGGAGCTGTTTTTT CASANPGDGELFF
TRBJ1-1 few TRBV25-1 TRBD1 TGTGCCAGCAGTAGACAGGGTAAGGCCACTGAAGCTTTCTTT CASSRQGKATEAFF
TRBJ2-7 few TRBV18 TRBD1 TGTGCCAGCTCACCAACACGAACGGGACAGGGAACCTACGAGCAGTACTTC CASSPTRTGQGTYEQYF
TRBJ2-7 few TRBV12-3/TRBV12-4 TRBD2 TGTGCCAGCAGTTTGGGGACTAGCGGCGGGAGGGAGCAGTACTTC CASSLGTSGGREQYF
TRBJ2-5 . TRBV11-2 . TGTGCCAGCAGCTTAGGGTCTAGGCCGGAGACCCAGTACTTC CASSLGSRPETQYF
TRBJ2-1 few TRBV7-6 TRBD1 TGTGCCAGCAGCTTGGGACAGGGACAAGGTCATGAGCAGTTCTTC CASSLGQGQGHEQFF
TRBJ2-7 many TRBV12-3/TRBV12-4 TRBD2 TGTGCCAGCAGTCCCGGGTGGGAGGGTAAATCCTACGAGCAGTACTTC CASSPGWEGKSYEQYF
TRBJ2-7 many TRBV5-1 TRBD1 TGCGCCAGCAGCCCGGACAGTCCCGGGACAGGGGACGAGCAGTACTTC CASSPDSPGTGDEQYF
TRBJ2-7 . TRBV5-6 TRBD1 TGTGCCAGCAGCTTTACAGGGGGCGAGCAGTACTTC CASSFTGGEQYF
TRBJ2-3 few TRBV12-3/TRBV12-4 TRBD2 TGTGCCAGCAGGAGACTAGCGGGGTTAAGCGATACGCAGTATTTT CASRRLAGLSDTQYF
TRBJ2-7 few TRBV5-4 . TGTGCCAGCAGCTTGTCCGTCCAACGGGGGAGGGAGCAGTACTTC CASSLSVQRGREQYF
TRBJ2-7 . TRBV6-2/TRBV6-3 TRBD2 TGTGCCAGCACCTTAGCGGGGGCGGGCGAGCAGTACTTC CASTLAGAGEQYF
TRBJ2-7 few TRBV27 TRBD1 TGTGCCAGCCAAAGGACAGGGAGGTACGAGCAGTACTTC CASQRTGRYEQYF
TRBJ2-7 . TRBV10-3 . TGTGCCATCAGTGCATCCGGGCCCCTCGGGGGCTACGAGCAGTACTTC CAISASGPLGGYEQYF
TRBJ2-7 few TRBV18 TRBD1 TGTGCCAGCTCCCCTCTCCTTCAACAGGGGTCCGAGCAGTACTTC CASSPLLQQGSEQYF
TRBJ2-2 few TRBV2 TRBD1 TGTGCCAGCGGGCAGGGGGCAGACACCGGGGAGCTGTTTTTT CASGQGADTGELFF
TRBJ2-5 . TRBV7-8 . TGTGCCAGCAGCTCAGAGCGCGTCCAAGAGACCCAGTACTTC CASSSERVQETQYF
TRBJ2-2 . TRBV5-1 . TGCGCCAGCAGCTTTATGGGCGGGACAGCAAGCAACACCGGGGAGCTGTTTTTT CASSFMGGTASNTGELFF
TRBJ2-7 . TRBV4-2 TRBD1 TGTGCCAGCAGCCAAGGGTACCCCGGGACAGGGCCCTACGAGCAGTACTTC CASSQGYPGTGPYEQYF
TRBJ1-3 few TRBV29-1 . TGCAGCTCCCAAGGGGGGCCAGGGTCCTCTGGAAACACCATATATTTT CSSQGGPGSSGNTIYF
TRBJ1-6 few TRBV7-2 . TGTGCCAGCAGTAGGGACAACCATAATTCACCCCTCCACTTT CASSRDNHNSPLHF
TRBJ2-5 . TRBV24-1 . TGTGCCACCAGTGATACTGACGGTCAAGAGACCCAGTACTTC CATSDTDGQETQYF
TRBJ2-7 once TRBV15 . TGTGCCACCAGCAACGACTTCTACGAGCAGTACTTC CATSNDFYEQYF
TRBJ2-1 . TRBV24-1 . TGTGCCACCAGTGATTCGCGACACTCCCAGAGTGAGCAGTTCTTC CATSDSRHSQSEQFF
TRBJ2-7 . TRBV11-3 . TGTGCCAGCAGCTTATGGGTCGTTAGGACCTACGAGCAGTACTTC CASSLWVVRTYEQYF
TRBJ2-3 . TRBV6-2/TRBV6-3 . TGTGCCACGACCGGCGGAGTAGTAACAGATACGCAGTATTTT CATTGGVVTDTQYF
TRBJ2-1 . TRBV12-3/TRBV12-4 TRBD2 TGTGCCAGCATCCCCACGGGGGGACGCACCGCGAGGGAGCAGTTCTTC CASIPTGGRTAREQFF